The rows below give T cell receptor beta chains drawn from one sample of a study of blood T cell repertoires in COVID-19. Some clones are missing from TCRdb's copy, which holds only in-frame ones; the method was immunoSEQ multiplex PCR. This sample has 200,000 to 300,000 clones, with around 87% found just once. The sample was peripheral blood. These TCRs come from a woman in her 30s who had recovered from COVID-19. CDR3s include the opening cysteine and the closing phenylalanine or tryptophan. A D gene is named only where the DNA matches it firmly. The size entry is marked missing in some rows and otherwise reads once, few, many or a size class.

j_call clone_size d_call v_call cdr3_nt cdr3_aa
TRBJ1-4 . . TRBV5-4 TGTGCCAGCAGCTTGGACACCAAAGGAGCTAATGAAAAACTGTTTTTT CASSLDTKGANEKLFF
TRBJ2-1 . . TRBV5-1 TGCGCCAGCAGCTTAGACAGTTACAATGAGCAGTTCTTC CASSLDSYNEQFF
TRBJ2-7 . . TRBV11-1 TGTGCCAGCAGCCTTCGGGGAATTTTCTACGAGCAGTACTTC CASSLRGIFYEQYF
TRBJ1-2 . TRBD1 TRBV7-9 TGTGCCAGCAGCTTAGGGGCGGAGGGGGCCAACTATGGCTACACCTTC CASSLGAEGANYGYTF
TRBJ1-5 . . TRBV4-1 TGCGCCAGCAGCCAAGTTGGGGGGGACAATCAGCCCCAGCATTTT CASSQVGGDNQPQHF
TRBJ1-3 . TRBD1 TRBV5-1 TGCGCCAGCAGCTGGAAGGGACAGAGGGACACCATATATTTT CASSWKGQRDTIYF
TRBJ1-1 . . TRBV7-9 TGTGCCAGCAGCTTAGTCCCTACAGCCTTAATGAACACTGAAGCTTTCTTT CASSLVPTALMNTEAFF
TRBJ1-4 . . TRBV28 TGTGCCAGCAGTTTATTAGCCGCGGGGATGGGAGAAAAACTGTTTTTT CASSLLAAGMGEKLFF
TRBJ2-1 few TRBD2 TRBV5-4 TGTGCCAGCAGCACGGGACTAGCGGTCAATGAGCAGTTCTTC CASSTGLAVNEQFF
TRBJ2-1 few TRBD2 TRBV7-9 TGTGCCAGCAGCTTAGCGCTAGCGGGGTCCTACAATGAGCAGTTCTTC CASSLALAGSYNEQFF
TRBJ2-1 . TRBD1 TRBV13 TGTGCCAGCAGCCCTACCCGACAGGGCACCTACAATGAGCAGTTCTTC CASSPTRQGTYNEQFF
TRBJ1-5 once . TRBV28 TGTGCCAGCAGACCCGCAGGGGTTAATCAGCCCCAGCATTTT CASRPAGVNQPQHF
TRBJ2-2 few . TRBV6-5 TGTGCCAGCACCCGTGGGAGGTTTGTTCCCGGGGAGCTGTTTTTT CASTRGRFVPGELFF
TRBJ1-1 . . TRBV6-5 TGTGCCAGCAGCGCTACGCGGGATCTCGCTGAAGCTTTCTTT CASSATRDLAEAFF
TRBJ1-4 . TRBD1 TRBV6-5 TGTGCCAGCTCCGTGACAGGGGACGTGGAAAAACTGTTTTTT CASSVTGDVEKLFF
TRBJ2-6 . TRBD1 TRBV12-5 TGTGCTAGTGGTTTGCCTCCGGGACAGGGGAACGCTGGGGCCAACGTCCTGACTTTC CASGLPPGQGNAGANVLTF
TRBJ1-4 . TRBD1 TRBV27 TGTGCCAGCAGTTTCGGGACAGGGACCTATGAAAAACTGTTTTTT CASSFGTGTYEKLFF
TRBJ2-7 . TRBD2 TRBV9 TGTGCCAGCAGCGCCGATGGTAGCGGGGGCCATATAAATATCTACGAGCAGTACTTC CASSADGSGGHINIYEQYF
TRBJ2-1 . TRBD1 TRBV5-1 TGCGCCAGCAGCACGGGGCGAGGGACAGGTGGGATGGGGGGTTACAATGAGCAGTTCTTC CASSTGRGTGGMGGYNEQFF
TRBJ1-1 . . TRBV12-2 TGTGCAAGTCTCCCTTTCCCCCTTACAGGGTTGAGTGGGAACACTGAAACTTTCTTT CASLPFPLTGLSGNTETFF